This T cell receptor beta chain was retrieved from a study of T cell responses to AZD1222 COVID-19 vaccine. Study observations and caveats: Repertoires in all cases were sampled only once the peak T cell response had passed. A rise in Spike-specific TCR breadth and depth followed two AZD1222 doses.

Using immunoSEQ multiplex PCR, the repertoire was profiled, and TCRdb retains in-frame clones only, with some absent. The sample has tens of thousands of clones, roughly 90% seen once. CDR3 length equals 11 residues. Trimming removed 8 bases from V and 9 bases from J, with 8 bases in between. Per the germline V gene, CDR1 is SEHNR and CDR2 is FQNEAQ (reference sequence). With respect to this clone: The antigen is undetermined.

The chain links TRBV7-9 to TRBJ1-6; maybe TRBD1 (5 bases). Sequenced material: peripheral blood, taken on day 0 of AZD1222 vaccination. The clonotype comes from an adult in good health. In DNA form, the CDR3 reads TGTGCCAGCGGCAGGGTTTCACCCCTCCACTTT. As protein: CASGRVSPLHF.